A single T cell receptor (beta chain) is shown here with its context. Each participant's cohort was designated according to participant-reported clinical history. The data stem from a study of blood T cell repertoires in COVID-19. Looking at the study overall: Sites across the United States, Italy and Spain contributed samples from acute and convalescent COVID-19. T cells, B-cell-depleted T cells, or PBMCs provided the cDNA or gDNA that served as material.

V lost 0 bases and J 6 bases, leaving 14 bases between the germline ends. Per the germline V gene, CDR1 is SGDLS and CDR2 is YYNGEE. This CDR3 is built from 15 residues. Per the authors' pipeline: Estimation of nucleated cell counts was performed using reference gene primer amplification. TCRdb's table, derived via immunoSEQ multiplex PCR, lists solely in-frame clones and lacks some. The DNA gave D and trimming, while V, J and clone size come from that table. The table records 130,000 to 150,000 clones, roughly 84% of them present only once. The chain recombines TRBV9 with TRBJ2-3, with a tentative D call TRBD2 (6 bases). The receptor was derived from a man aged 40-49 years with acute COVID-19. The specimen sequenced was PBMCs or T cells enriched from blood (not recorded which). The DNA of the CDR3 is TGTGCCAGCAGCGTAGGGGCGGGGCCGACTGATACGCAGTATTTT. It codes for CASSVGAGPTDTQYF.